What follows is one T cell receptor beta chain and its context. The assay was immunoSEQ multiplex PCR, and TCRdb's table has in-frame clones only and misses some. The profile shows tens of thousands of clones, roughly 92% of them singletons. The sample is drawn from a study of OX40 agonist ivuxolimab in advanced cancers. The CDR3 is 13 amino acids. The germline gives CDR1 GTSNPN, CDR2 SVGIG (reference sequence). Trimming pared 2 bases from V and 4 bases from J, leaving 9 bases between. The gene calls are TRBV30 and TRBJ2-1; D gene unclear. The material was CD4+ or CD8+ T cells sorted from blood, obtained in a trial of the OX40 agonist ivuxolimab. The source of this sequence is an adult with an advanced solid tumor such as melanoma, head and neck, liver or kidney cancer. The CDR3 is CAWSSGIYNEQFF. In nucleotides, the CDR3 is TGTGCCTGGAGTTCGGGCATTTACAATGAGCAGTTCTTC.